Detailed here is one T cell receptor (beta chain). Its specificity is not known. Following RNA extraction, reverse transcription yielded cDNA that acted as the sequencing template. Here immunoSEQ multiplex PCR was the method, and the copy in TCRdb shows in-frame clones only, minus some. The data hold some 220,000 clones, with 50% to 70% observed a single time. Germline-derived CDR1 and CDR2 are GTSNPN and SVGIG (reference sequence). Losses at the gene ends were 0 bases for V and 8 bases for J; bases not matched to a gene: 6. The CDR3 consists of 14 residues. The data originate from a study of CD8+ T cells in alopecia areata. Study as a whole: Among treated patients, oral tofacitinib was administered at 5 to 10 mg twice daily.

Whole-study results and caveats: A large proportion of expanded lesional clones were detected persisting in scalp and blood during tofacitinib. Scalp clonality and expanded CD8+ clones among the top 100 were significantly decreased by tofacitinib.

Treatment noted: oral pan-JAK inhibitor, 5-10 mg twice daily. This rearrangement joins TRBV30 to TRBJ2-1, with TRBD2 identical over 8 bases. This receptor was taken from a human donor with alopecia areata. The sequencing used CD4+ T cells sorted from blood, collected at week 4, from a patient treated with tofacitinib. The CDR3: CAWSVSTSAHEQFF. The CDR3 nucleotides read TGTGCCTGGAGTGTATCGACTAGCGCCCATGAGCAGTTCTTC.